This TCR beta chain was recorded in a study of cytomegalovirus exposure and HLA in healthy donors. Notes on the study in general: With further analysis later on, most CMV-associated TCR beta chains appeared HLA-restricted.

CDR1 is LNHDA and CDR2 is SQIVND in the germline V gene (reference sequence). There are 17 residues in the CDR3. V was pared by 2 bases and J by 4 bases, with 7 bases of the junction left unmatched. A remark on this clone: What it binds is not known.

The study ran its PCR with 60 Vbeta and 13 Jbeta primers. This table comes from immunoSEQ multiplex PCR, and its TCRdb copy is limited to in-frame clones, with some not included. The sample carries around 130,000 clones, over 70% recorded once. The V gene is TRBV19, the J gene TRBJ2-4, with TRBD2 matching over 11 bases. This sequence was found in a woman between 40 and 50 years old in good health and CMV-seropositive. Sequenced material: PBMCs. In nucleotides, the CDR3 is TGTGCCAGTAGTATAACCCCACTAGCGGGGGCGAAAAACATTCAGTACTTC. Translation gives CASSITPLAGAKNIQYF.